This T cell receptor (beta chain) emerged from a study of blood T cells in healthy people across ages. V lost 6 bases and J lost 3; bases outside the gene matches: 10. The germline gives CDR1 DFQATT, CDR2 SNEGSKA (reference sequence). The CDR3 is made up of 15 amino acids. For this clonotype: Its antigen remains unidentified.

Per individual sample, total RNA of at least 5 micrograms was extracted. It was with a sample-barcoded 5' primer and a J-beta primer mix that a second PCR of about 6 to 12 cycles was run. In TCRdb, the 5' RACE reads were re-called with MiXCR into one record per CDR3 protein. The data hold about 1.4 million distinct CDR3 sequences, with around 59% observed a single time. Study-level points and caveats: Getting older went along with TCR beta diversity per million T cells dropping roughly linearly.

The sequence was obtained from a man between 18 and 35 years old in good health. The J gene is TRBJ2-7, the V gene TRBV20-1, with 11 bases that match TRBD2. Specimen: blood. The CDR3 sequence: CSAQDSGRVDYEQYF. CDR3 DNA sequence: TGCAGTGCCCAGGATAGCGGGAGGGTGGACTACGAGCAGTACTTC.